These 32 T cell receptor beta chains came from one sample sequenced in a study of blood T cell repertoires in COVID-19. Produced via immunoSEQ multiplex PCR; TCRdb's table is partial and in-frame only. The table has 85,000 to 100,000 clones, 81% seen once. Sequenced sample: peripheral blood. The receptors here all came from a man aged 80 or over with COVID-19, enrolled during active disease.

V is TRBV29-1 and J is TRBJ2-1; perhaps TRBD2 as D (6 bases). Germline CDR1 SQVTM, CDR2 ANQGSEA. This CDR3 has 16 residues. V was pared by 1 base and J by 6 bases, with 19 bases between. DNA for the CDR3: TGCAGCGTTGAAGTGGGCGGTACGGGCGGGGTCAATGAGCAGTTCTTC. This encodes CSVEVGGTGGVNEQFF.

The chain combines TRBV29-1 with TRBJ2-1, with a possible D match to TRBD2 (7 bases). The V gene's germline CDR1 is SQVTM and CDR2 ANQGSEA. The CDR3 has 19 amino acids. The ends were cut back, 2 bases at V and 4 bases at J, with 27 bases in the middle. The CDR3 loop reads CSVEYRGAEEPPWYNEQFF. Here the CDR3 DNA reads TGCAGCGTTGAATATCGGGGGGCCGAAGAACCCCCCTGGTACAATGAGCAGTTCTTC.

This clone appeared a single time. The gene calls are TRBV24-1 and TRBJ2-3, with TRBD2 matching 10 bases. CDR3 size: 17 residues. Unmatched junction bases numbered 3, after V lost 0 bases and J lost 1 base. The germline gives CDR1 KGHDR, CDR2 SFDVKD. This chain's CDR3 is CATSDLISGRGTDTQYF. CDR3 nucleotide sequence: TGTGCCACCAGTGATTTGATAAGCGGGAGGGGCACAGATACGCAGTATTTT.

In the case of this clone: An end of the junction does not agree with germline; a read error may underlie this. The rearrangement links TRBV11-2 to TRBJ1-6; D might be TRBD1 (6 bases). Germline CDR1 and CDR2: SGHAT and FQNNGV. The CDR3 runs 14 residues. The CDR3 coding sequence is TGTGCCAGCACCTTATCAAGGGGGGGACAACGACTCTTTTTT. As protein: CASTLSRGGQRLFF.

In its sample, this clone was seen a few times. CDR3 region: CASSGSTGYNEQFF. As DNA, the CDR3 is TGCGCCAGCAGTGGATCGACAGGGTACAATGAGCAGTTCTTC. This chain joins TRBV10-1 and TRBJ2-1; 7 nucleotides agree with TRBD1. This CDR3 comprises 14 residues. Looked up from germline, CDR1 is WNHNN and CDR2 is SYGVQD (reference sequence). The V gene end was trimmed by 4 bases and the J gene end by 4 bases; junction bases not matched to a gene: 4.

The chain recombines TRBV24-1 with TRBJ1-2, with TRBD1 matching over 7 bases. This CDR3 contains 16 residues. V dropped 2 bases and J dropped 4; count of bases not matched to a gene: 9. Germline V gives CDR1 KGHDR, CDR2 SFDVKD. As DNA, the CDR3 is TGTGCCACCAGTGATTCCTCCACAGGGGTGGTCTATGGCTACACCTTC. Protein product: CATSDSSTGVVYGYTF.

This chain links TRBV19 with TRBJ1-5; D call uncertain. CDR1 is LNHDA and CDR2 is SQIVND in the germline V gene (reference sequence). V shed 5 bases and J shed 0 bases, with 14 bases lying between them. This CDR3 comprises 16 residues. The CDR3 DNA is TGTGCCAGTAGTCCAGGAGGGCGTTATAGCAATCAGCCCCAGCATTTT. It specifies CASSPGGRYSNQPQHF.

V is TRBV10-3 and J is TRBJ1-5; 8 positions match TRBD1. The CDR3 loop spans 15 amino acids. Germline V lookup: CDR1 ENHRY, CDR2 SYGVKD. V shed 2 bases and J 2 bases; nucleotides not matched to a gene: 2. The CDR3: CAISEDRGGNQPQHF. The CDR3 region has the DNA TGTGCCATCAGTGAGGACAGGGGAGGCAATCAGCCCCAGCATTTT.

The V gene is TRBV27, the J gene TRBJ1-2; 10 bases are a match to TRBD1. The J segment lost 7 bases and the V segment lost 5 bases, leaving 7 bases of the junction unmatched. This CDR3 is built from 14 residues. The germline V gene encodes CDR1 MNHEY and CDR2 SMNVEV (reference sequence). Here the CDR3 reads CASSRGQGTGGYTF. Here the CDR3 DNA reads TGTGCCAGCAGTAGGGGACAGGGGACGGGTGGCTACACCTTC.

This chain connects TRBV12-5 to TRBJ1-3; 8 nucleotides line up with TRBD1. The ends lost 0 bases at V and 3 bases at J; junction bases unmatched: 7. The CDR3 has 17 amino acids. CDR1 LGHNT and CDR2 FRNRAP come from the germline V gene. In DNA, the CDR3 is TGTGCTAGTGGTTTGGTTGGACAGGGAGGCCGTGGAAACACCATATATTTT. Amino acid sequence: CASGLVGQGGRGNTIYF.

The table lists this clone with a count of one. This chain uses TRBV6-2 or TRBV6-3 with TRBJ1-1; 8 bases agree with TRBD1. The germline V gene encodes CDR1 MNHEY and CDR2 SVGEGT. J lost 3 bases, V lost 2 bases, and 8 bases had no gene match. The CDR3 is made up of 16 amino acids. CDR3 region: CASSYLAGGRYTEAFF. CDR3 DNA sequence: TGTGCCAGCAGTTACCTAGCAGGGGGCAGGTACACTGAAGCTTTCTTT.

The rearrangement joins TRBV5-1 to TRBJ2-1; weak D call: TRBD2 (6 bases). The V end was cut by 0 bases, the J end by 9 bases, with 10 bases between. This CDR3 is 13 amino acids long. Germline V lookup: CDR1 SGHRS, CDR2 YFSETQ. This chain's CDR3 is CASSLDSSVEQFF. CDR3 coding DNA: TGCGCCAGCAGCTTGGATTCTAGCGTTGAGCAGTTCTTC. The full variable domain, its missing parts supplied by reference TRBV5-1 and TRBJ2-1, is KAGVTQTPRYLIKTRGQQVTLSCSPISGHRSVSWYQQTPGQGLQFLFEYFSETQRNKGNFPGRFSGRQFSNSRSEMNVSTLELGDSALYLCASSLDSSVEQFFGPGTRLTVL.

The chain employs TRBV12-5 and TRBJ1-4; 7 positions agree with TRBD1. In germline, CDR1 is LGHNT, CDR2 FRNRAP. The V segment lost 6 bases and the J segment 7 bases; nucleotides outside the gene matches: 5. The CDR3 extends over 13 amino acids. In nucleotides, the CDR3 is TGTGCTAGTGGGACCCAGGGGGGTGAAAAACTGTTTTTT. Translated, it gives CASGTQGGEKLFF.

The chain employs TRBV18 and TRBJ1-4; D is unclear. Germline loops: CDR1 KGHSH, CDR2 LQKENI. V was trimmed by 3 bases and J by 6 bases, leaving 17 bases between them. There are 16 residues in the CDR3. The CDR3 protein is CASSPSRGPGDEKLFF. In nucleotides, the CDR3 is TGTGCCAGCTCACCCTCCCGAGGGCCAGGCGATGAAAAACTGTTTTTT.

The chain has TRBV28 and TRBJ2-5; 11 bases line up with TRBD2. CDR3 length: 17 residues. Losses at the gene ends were 6 bases for V and 5 bases for J; bases not matched to a gene: 14. From germline, CDR1 is MDHEN and CDR2 SYDVKM. The CDR3 region is CASRTSRSGRAAETQYF. CDR3 sequence (DNA): TGTGCCAGCAGGACATCCCGTAGCGGGAGGGCTGCCGAGACCCAGTACTTC.

The V call is TRBV10-2, the J call TRBJ2-3, with 14 bases lining up with TRBD2. This CDR3 is 22 amino acids long. Germline V CDR1 and CDR2: WSHSY, SAAADI. V shed 1 base and J 0 bases; nucleotides not matched to a gene: 15. CDR3 protein: CASSEFVPGLAGAPSSTDTQYF. The CDR3 DNA reads TGCGCCAGCAGTGAGTTCGTGCCGGGACTAGCGGGGGCCCCATCTAGCACAGATACGCAGTATTTT.

J is TRBJ2-1 and V is TRBV28; TRBD2 matches at 8 bases. The J segment lost 0 bases and the V segment lost 5 bases, leaving 9 bases of the junction unmatched. CDR3 size: 17 residues. Germline CDR1 is MDHEN and CDR2 is SYDVKM. CDR3 in amino acids: CASSPQSGRGSYNEQFF. CDR3 in DNA: TGTGCCAGCAGTCCCCAAAGCGGGAGAGGCTCCTACAATGAGCAGTTCTTC.

The chain joins TRBV3-1 (or the pseudogene TRBV3-2) to TRBJ2-3, with D perhaps TRBD2 (6 bases). V gave up 4 bases and J gave up 0 bases, with 11 bases separating them. Looked up from germline, CDR1 is LGHDT and CDR2 is YNNKEL (reference sequence). This CDR3 comprises 15 residues. Here the CDR3 DNA reads TGTGCCAGCAGCCGAACACTAGCAAGCACAGATACGCAGTATTTT. Translating it yields CASSRTLASTDTQYF.

The chain uses TRBV10-3 and TRBJ2-3; tentative D call: TRBD2 (7 bases). Trimming took off 5 bases at V and 2 bases at J, with 11 bases between the two ends. From germline, CDR1 is ENHRY and CDR2 SYGVKD. This CDR3 comprises 14 residues. Here the CDR3 reads CAISRGGHTDTQYF. The CDR3 coding sequence is TGTGCCATCAGTCGCGGGGGACACACAGATACGCAGTATTTT.

The CDR3 sequence: CATSPLSGNTIYF. The CDR3 region has the DNA TGTGCCACCAGCCCTCTCTCTGGAAACACCATATATTTT. This sequence joins TRBV15 and TRBJ1-3; no clear D. Germline loops: CDR1 LNHNV, CDR2 YYDKDF (reference sequence). The V end was cut by 5 bases, the J end by 0 bases, with 5 bases between. The CDR3 is 13 residues long.

The J gene is TRBJ1-5, the V gene TRBV6-1; possibly TRBD1 for D (6 bases). V was cut by 8 bases and J by 3 bases, with 17 bases left in between. Germline V gene data show CDR1 as MNHNS and CDR2 as SASEGT. The CDR3 is 15 amino acids. The CDR3 nucleotides are TGTGCCAGCGGCGAAGCCGGGACAACCAATCAGCCCCAGCATTTT. Translation gives CASGEAGTTNQPQHF.

This clone occurred a few times. The gene calls are TRBV5-6 and TRBJ1-6, with D hard to call. The germline V gene has CDR1 SGHDT and CDR2 YYEEEE. The CDR3 runs 15 residues. V was clipped by 1 base and J by 7 bases, with 12 bases between them. CDR3 sequence (DNA): TGTGCCAGCAGCTTGATTCGGGATCGCAATTCACCCCTCCACTTT. Translated: CASSLIRDRNSPLHF.

J is TRBJ1-2 and V is TRBV27, with 7 bases aligning to TRBD1. This CDR3 region has 16 residues. Unmatched junction bases numbered 10, after V lost 2 bases and J lost 4 bases. Germline lookup yields CDR1 MNHEY and CDR2 SMNVEV (reference sequence). The CDR3 spells CASSLRGDSRVYGYTF. CDR3 nucleotides: TGTGCCAGCAGTTTAAGGGGGGACAGTCGAGTCTATGGCTACACCTTC.

This clone occurred once. The genes are TRBV5-6 and TRBJ2-7; 7 bases match TRBD2. The CDR3 totals 18 residues. The V gene's germline CDR1 is SGHDT and CDR2 YYEEEE. After removal of 2 bases from V and 3 bases from J, the junction contained 17 bases not matched to a gene. CDR3 amino acids: CASSFLGLGGSGGYEQYF. Written as DNA, the CDR3 is TGTGCCAGCAGCTTTTTAGGACTAGGAGGTTCCGGGGGCTACGAGCAGTACTTC.

The chain employs TRBV5-4 and TRBJ1-6, with no clear D. The germline V gene has CDR1 SGHNT and CDR2 YYREEE (reference sequence). The CDR3 sequence is 15 residues long. V was trimmed by 2 bases and J by 0 bases, leaving 6 bases between them. The CDR3 DNA follows: TGTGCCAGCAGCTTACGGAGCTCCTATAATTCACCCCTCCACTTT. Translated: CASSLRSSYNSPLHF.

V is TRBV3-1 (or the pseudogene TRBV3-2) and J is TRBJ1-4, with a weak D call TRBD1 (5 bases). V was clipped by 3 bases and J by 0 bases, with 17 bases between them. The germline gives CDR1 LGHDT, CDR2 YNNKEL (reference sequence). CDR3 length: 18 residues. The DNA for the CDR3 is TGTGCCAGCAGCCACCCCCCTGGGACGGGGGCAACTAATGAAAAACTGTTTTTT. Translation: CASSHPPGTGATNEKLFF.

The chain joins TRBV5-1 to TRBJ2-7, with D possibly matching TRBD2 (5 bases). In germline, CDR1 is SGHRS, CDR2 YFSETQ. Trimming left V 2 bases short and J 4 bases short, with 7 bases between. The CDR3 loop spans 12 amino acids. CDR3 DNA: TGCGCCAGCAGCTTAGAGGGTTACGAGCAGTACTTC. Translation gives CASSLEGYEQYF. Drawing the rest from reference TRBV5-1 and TRBJ2-7, the complete variable domain is KAGVTQTPRYLIKTRGQQVTLSCSPISGHRSVSWYQQTPGQGLQFLFEYFSETQRNKGNFPGRFSGRQFSNSRSEMNVSTLELGDSALYLCASSLEGYEQYFGPGTRLTVT.

The rearrangement joins TRBV6-5 to TRBJ2-2; possibly TRBD1 for D (6 bases). The germline V gene has CDR1 MNHEY and CDR2 SVGAGI. The CDR3 is made up of 14 amino acids. V was pared by 5 bases and J by 1 base, with 8 bases between. This chain's CDR3 is CASSLGQNTGELFF. DNA for the CDR3: TGTGCCAGCAGTCTGGGACAGAACACCGGGGAGCTGTTTTTT.

This chain joins TRBV5-5 and TRBJ2-7; D possibly corresponds to TRBD2 (5 bases). Germline V gives CDR1 SGHKS, CDR2 YYEKEE (reference sequence). Between the trimmed V and J ends, which lost 4 bases and 0 bases, there was a span of 11 bases. CDR3 length: 14 amino acids. The CDR3 here is CASSRDGNSYEQYF. The CDR3 nucleotides are TGTGCCAGCAGCCGCGACGGGAACTCCTACGAGCAGTACTTC.

The chain uses TRBV9 and TRBJ2-2; 8 nucleotides match TRBD2. Unmatched junction bases numbered 10, after V lost 0 bases and J lost 3 bases. The CDR3 totals 18 residues. CDR1 is SGDLS, CDR2 YYNGEE, per germline. The DNA of the CDR3 is TGTGCCAGCAGCGTAGATCTGGGTAGCGGGGTCGACACCGGGGAGCTGTTTTTT. It codes for CASSVDLGSGVDTGELFF.

This chain uses TRBV11-2 with TRBJ1-3; 10 bases agree with TRBD1. This CDR3 has 18 amino acids. CDR1 is SGHAT and CDR2 is FQNNGV in the germline V gene. V dropped 3 bases and J dropped 1; count of bases not matched to a gene: 9. The CDR3 sequence is CASSLTGGLGVSGNTIYF. The CDR3, as DNA: TGTGCCAGCAGCTTGACAGGGGGCCTAGGAGTTTCTGGAAACACCATATATTTT.

The DNA of the CDR3 is TGTGCCAGCAGCCAAGCAAGGAGCTCCTACGAGCAGTACTTC. Amino acids: CASSQARSSYEQYF. V and J are TRBV3-1 (or the pseudogene TRBV3-2) and TRBJ2-7; D is undetermined. Trimming left V 1 base short and J 0 bases short, with 7 bases between. Per germline, CDR1 LGHDT and CDR2 YNNKEL (reference sequence). The CDR3 runs 14 residues.